The 30 T cell receptor beta chains presented below share a single source sample, sequenced in a study of T-cell memory formation after mild COVID-19. A single record per CDR3 protein comes from TCRdb applying MiXCR to the 5' RACE reads. This table has approximately 290,000 distinct CDR3 sequences, about a sixth appearing once. Sequencing used PBMCs or a T cell subset sorted from them (not recorded which). The receptors were sampled from a young man who had mild COVID-19 (a few samples of this study predate the infection). Cell type and time point are not known.

This clonotype was picked up a small number of times. This chain joins TRBV5-1 and TRBJ2-2, with a tentative D call TRBD1 (6 bases). Trimming pared 2 bases from V and 3 bases from J, leaving 14 bases between. Per the germline V gene, CDR1 is SGHRS and CDR2 is YFSETQ. The CDR3 extends over 16 amino acids. CDR3 DNA: TGCGCCAGCAGCTTAACTCAGGGGCCCTACACCGGGGAGCTGTTTTTT. This codes for CASSLTQGPYTGELFF.

This clonotype showed up many times. The CDR3 DNA follows: TGTGCCAGCAGTTTCAGCGGGGGGGCCAATGAGCAGTTCTTC. Its translation is CASSFSGGANEQFF. The chain carries TRBV7-8 and TRBJ2-1; 10 bases are shared with TRBD2. V dropped 6 bases and J dropped 6; count of bases not matched to a gene: 5. The CDR3 covers 14 residues. Germline V gene data show CDR1 as SGHVS and CDR2 as FQNEAQ.

In its sample, this clonotype was seen a few times. The rearrangement links TRBV11-2 to TRBJ2-2, with D maybe TRBD2 (5 bases). The CDR3 length is 15 residues. The germline V gene encodes CDR1 SGHAT and CDR2 FQNNGV. V was shortened by 6 bases and J by 0 bases, with 11 bases between the two germline ends. The CDR3, as DNA: TGTGCCAGCAGATACGGGATTGCGAACACCGGGGAGCTGTTTTTT. This codes for CASRYGIANTGELFF.

In this sample, this clonotype turned up a few times. J is TRBJ2-1 and V is TRBV7-9; maybe TRBD2 (6 bases). From germline, CDR1 is SEHNR and CDR2 FQNEAQ (reference sequence). With 5 bases removed from V and 8 bases from J, the gap between germline ends came to 13 bases. The CDR3 has 13 residues. The DNA of the CDR3 is TGTGCCAGCAGCCGGGACTTTGCTGATGAGCAGTTCTTC. Translation: CASSRDFADEQFF.

This clonotype has only a few counts. The chain's CDR3 is CSARVEQTDTQYF. CDR3 bases: TGCAGTGCTAGGGTGGAACAGACAGATACGCAGTATTTT. The genes are TRBV20-1 and TRBJ2-3; D call uncertain. Germline CDR1 and CDR2: DFQATT and SNEGSKA (reference sequence). Deletions cut 3 bases from V and 3 bases from J, with 10 bases between. The CDR3 extends over 13 amino acids.

This clonotype was counted ten times or more. V gene TRBV14 combines with J gene TRBJ2-1, with D possibly being TRBD2 (5 bases). The ends were cut back, 3 bases at V and 4 bases at J, with 13 bases in the middle. This CDR3 is 15 amino acids long. Germline CDR1 reads SGHDN; CDR2 reads FVKESK. CDR3 sequence reads: CASSQRNGGYNEQFF. CDR3 DNA: TGTGCCAGCAGCCAGAGGAACGGCGGGTACAATGAGCAGTTCTTC.

This clonotype was counted only a few times. The V gene is TRBV7-2, the J gene TRBJ1-5; TRBD1 agrees at 7 bases. This CDR3 has 13 amino acids. CDR1 is SGHTA and CDR2 is FQGNSA in the germline V gene. Germline trimming cut 5 bases from V and 6 bases from J; bases unmatched to any gene: 4. As DNA, the CDR3 is TGTGCCAGCAGCCGACAGGGCGGTCAGCCCCAGCATTTT. Its protein product is CASSRQGGQPQHF.

The table lists this clonotype with a few counts. The germline gene is not matched at one end of the junction; a read error may be the cause. The CDR3 sequence: CASSQGTGFNPRAF. In nucleotides, the CDR3 is TGCGCCAGCAGCCAGGGGACAGGGTTCAACCCGCGAGCCTTC. The chain links TRBV4-1 to TRBJ1-2, with TRBD1 matching 9 bases. CDR3 length equals 14 residues. The germline gives CDR1 MGHRA, CDR2 YSYEKL.

V usage is TRBV4-3 and J usage is TRBJ2-2, with D perhaps TRBD1 (6 bases). Germline-derived CDR1 and CDR2 are LGHNA and YSLEER. CDR3 length: 15 residues. Deletions cut 1 base from V and 1 base from J, with 7 bases between. The CDR3 reads CASSQGTENTGELFF. In DNA, the CDR3 is TGCGCCAGCAGCCAAGGGACAGAGAACACCGGGGAGCTGTTTTTT.

This clonotype was counted a few times. This sequence joins TRBV20-1 and TRBJ2-5, with a weak D call TRBD1 (6 bases). From germline, CDR1 is DFQATT and CDR2 SNEGSKA (reference sequence). Trimming took off 2 bases at V and 5 bases at J, with 12 bases between the two ends. The CDR3 sequence is 13 residues long. CDR3 residues: CSARRTVRETQYF. The CDR3 nucleotides read TGCAGTGCTAGAAGGACAGTACGGGAGACCCAGTACTTC.

This clonotype appeared many times. The rearrangement uses TRBV5-1 and TRBJ2-7; 12 bases fit TRBD1. The CDR3 sequence is 15 residues long. J lost 7 bases, V lost 0 bases, and 5 bases had no gene match. CDR1 and CDR2 from the germline V gene are SGHRS and YFSETQ. The CDR3 reads CASSLEGQGADEQYF. The CDR3 DNA reads TGCGCCAGCAGCTTGGAGGGACAGGGGGCTGATGAGCAGTACTTC.

This clonotype has a handful of counts. J is TRBJ1-6 and V is TRBV19, with a tentative D call TRBD1 (5 bases). The V and J ends lost 8 bases and 3 bases respectively, with 14 bases between them. This CDR3 region has 15 residues. Germline V gives CDR1 LNHDA, CDR2 SQIVND (reference sequence). CDR3 nucleotide sequence: TGTGCCAGTTTACCGGGACGGCTCTATAATTCACCCCTCCACTTT. Translated, it gives CASLPGRLYNSPLHF.

The chain is built from TRBV7-9 and TRBJ1-2; D possibly corresponds to TRBD1 (6 bases). CDR1 SEHNR and CDR2 FQNEAQ come from the germline V gene (reference sequence). CDR3 length: 14 amino acids. Trimming shortened V by 5 bases and J by 4 bases, and 14 bases separated the two germline ends. The chain's CDR3 is CASSPAGGPYGYTF. CDR3 in DNA: TGTGCCAGCAGCCCCGCTGGGGGCCCCTATGGCTACACCTTC.

The genes are TRBV7-9 and TRBJ2-3; a possible D gene is TRBD2 (5 bases). CDR3 size: 13 residues. V dropped 3 bases and J dropped 14 bases, with 18 bases sitting between them. Germline CDR1 SEHNR, CDR2 FQNEAQ (reference sequence). The CDR3 loop reads CASSFSFRAGPYF. CDR3 nucleotides: TGTGCCAGCAGCTTCTCTTTCCGGGCGGGCCCGTATTTT.

This clonotype was observed a handful of times. The chain couples TRBV4-3 to TRBJ2-3, with D tentatively TRBD2 (5 bases). With 2 bases removed from V and 6 bases from J, the gap between germline ends came to 15 bases. Germline V lookup: CDR1 LGHNA, CDR2 YSLEER. This CDR3 is 15 amino acids long. For the CDR3, the DNA is TGCGCCAGCAGCCAACTAGCCCGGCAGTCTGATACGCAGTATTTT. Amino acids: CASSQLARQSDTQYF.

This sequence joins TRBV3-1 and TRBJ2-2; TRBD1 matches 8 bases. The V gene's germline CDR1 is LGHDT and CDR2 YNNKEL (reference sequence). With V trimmed by 6 bases and J by 8 bases, 14 bases remained unmatched. The CDR3 runs to 16 residues. CDR3 in amino acids: CASSGGTGWETGELFF. The CDR3 nucleotides read TGTGCCAGCAGTGGAGGGACAGGATGGGAGACAGGGGAGCTGTTTTTT.

This clonotype has only a few counts. The V and J genes are TRBV7-2 and TRBJ2-7; D not resolved. V was shortened by 2 bases and J by 5 bases, with 10 bases between the two germline ends. This CDR3 comprises 13 residues. Germline CDR1 and CDR2: SGHTA and FQGNSA. CDR3 DNA sequence: TGTGCCAGCAGCTTATTGAGCGTGCACGAGCAGTACGTC. It codes for CASSLLSVHEQYV.

This clonotype was observed many times. The rearrangement uses TRBV30 and TRBJ2-3; 9 bases are a match to TRBD2. There are 16 residues in the CDR3. After removal of 0 bases from V and 2 bases from J, the junction contained 6 bases not matched to a gene. Germline CDR1 and CDR2: GTSNPN and SVGIG (reference sequence). This CDR3 reads CAWSVGLAGFTDTQYF. CDR3 sequence (DNA): TGTGCCTGGAGTGTCGGTCTAGCGGGGTTCACAGATACGCAGTATTTT.

This clonotype was recorded a few times. The CDR3 nucleotides are TGTGCCAGCAGTTTATGGGGGGACAGGGCGGCGCAGTACTTC. Translating it yields CASSLWGDRAAQYF. The V and J genes are TRBV28 and TRBJ2-7, with 9 bases lining up with TRBD1. Germline lookup yields CDR1 MDHEN and CDR2 SYDVKM. The CDR3 consists of 14 residues. The trim removed 0 bases at V and 9 bases at J, leaving 6 bases unmatched.

This clonotype was picked up many times. The rearrangement joins TRBV6-5 to TRBJ2-3; weak D call: TRBD1 (5 bases). V lost 4 bases to trimming and J lost 2 bases, with 10 bases between them. The germline CDR1 and CDR2 sequences are MNHEY and SVGAGI. The CDR3 consists of 14 residues. Here the CDR3 reads CASSLRGTTDTQYF. CDR3 sequence (DNA): TGTGCCAGCAGTTTAAGGGGTACCACAGATACGCAGTATTTT.

This clonotype was seen repeatedly, ten times or more. This chain joins TRBV4-2 and TRBJ2-2, with a possible D match to TRBD1 (5 bases). Germline loops: CDR1 LGHNA, CDR2 YNFKEQ. Trimming took 1 base from V and 1 from J, leaving 7 bases between them. The CDR3 sequence is 15 residues long. This CDR3 reads CASSQGQGNTGELFF. The CDR3 nucleotides read TGTGCCAGCAGCCAAGGGCAGGGGAACACCGGGGAGCTGTTTTTT.

The chain joins TRBV5-4 to TRBJ2-1; no definite D call. This CDR3 has 13 residues. Trimming removed 3 bases at V and 6 bases at J, with 10 bases between. Germline CDR1 reads SGHNT; CDR2 reads YYREEE (reference sequence). The CDR3 loop reads CASSWATSNEQFF. As DNA, the CDR3 is TGTGCCAGCAGCTGGGCTACCAGCAATGAGCAGTTCTTC. The full variable domain, with the rest looked up from reference TRBV5-4 and TRBJ2-1, is ETGVTQSPTHLIKTRGQQVTLRCSSQSGHNTVSWYQQALGQGPQFIFQYYREEENGRGNFPPRFSGLQFPNYSSELNVNALELDDSALYLCASSWATSNEQFFGPGTRLTVL.

The rearrangement uses TRBV9 and TRBJ2-5; TRBD2 matches at 12 bases. The germline V gene has CDR1 SGDLS and CDR2 YYNGEE. This CDR3 contains 18 residues. After removal of 0 bases from V and 5 bases from J, the junction contained 11 bases not matched to a gene. CDR3 sequence (DNA): TGTGCCAGCAGCGTAGACCCCCTAGCGGGGGGGCGAGCCGAGACCCAGTACTTC. This gives the protein CASSVDPLAGGRAETQYF.

V and J are TRBV4-1 and TRBJ1-2, with 8 bases aligning to TRBD1. Trimming cost V 4 bases and J 8 bases; bases outside gene matches: 24. The CDR3 contains 19 residues. The germline V gene encodes CDR1 MGHRA and CDR2 YSYEKL. This CDR3 reads CASSPYDSGTGLTSSGYTF. CDR3 sequence (DNA): TGCGCCAGCAGCCCGTACGACTCCGGGACAGGTCTGACCTCGTCGGGCTACACCTTC.

This clonotype was detected a few times. This rearrangement joins TRBV5-1 to TRBJ2-3; the match to TRBD1 covers 10 bases. The germline V gene has CDR1 SGHRS and CDR2 YFSETQ. With 3 bases clipped from V and 3 bases from J, the junction kept 4 bases outside the gene matches. The length of the CDR3 is 15 residues. CDR3 nucleotides: TGCGCCAGCAGCTCAGGACAGGGGGTAACAGATACGCAGTATTTT. Amino acids: CASSSGQGVTDTQYF.

There are a few counts of this clonotype. The chain carries TRBV7-2 and TRBJ2-5; the D is unclear. V was pared by 2 bases and J by 5 bases, with 15 bases between. Germline CDR1 reads SGHTA; CDR2 reads FQGNSA. The CDR3 loop spans 15 amino acids. The DNA of the CDR3 is TGTGCCAGCAGCTTAATCTCAGACCAACACGAGACCCAGTACTTC. Its protein product is CASSLISDQHETQYF.

This sequence joins TRBV4-1 and TRBJ1-5; 7 nucleotides line up with TRBD1. Trimming took 2 bases from V and 5 from J; bases not matched to a gene: 3. The CDR3 totals 14 residues. The V gene's germline CDR1 is MGHRA and CDR2 YSYEKL. The CDR3 coding sequence is TGCGCCAGCAGCCAAAGTGACAGGGATCAGCCCCAGCATTTT. As protein: CASSQSDRDQPQHF.

In this sample, this clonotype turned up a few times. This chain joins TRBV12-3 or TRBV12-4 and TRBJ1-3, with D hard to call. CDR3 length: 16 residues. V lost 6 bases, J lost 0 bases, and 15 bases lay in between. CDR3 sequence (DNA): TGTGCCAGCAGCAAGTCTATTACGTTCTCTGGAAACACCATATATTTT. Encoded protein: CASSKSITFSGNTIYF.

This clonotype appeared many times. The chain couples TRBV6-5 to TRBJ2-5, with TRBD1 matching over 9 bases. The CDR3 runs 17 residues. Germline assignment: CDR1 MNHEY and CDR2 SVGAGI. V lost 8 bases to trimming and J lost 1 base; unmatched junction nucleotides: 14. CDR3 protein: CASGNRGPSFSQETQYF. The CDR3 DNA reads as TGTGCCAGCGGCAACAGGGGGCCGTCTTTTTCCCAAGAGACCCAGTACTTC.

This clonotype has only a few counts. V gene TRBV24-1 combines with J gene TRBJ2-3; perhaps D is TRBD1 or TRBD2 (5 bases each). Germline V lookup: CDR1 KGHDR, CDR2 SFDVKD. Trimming shortened V by 3 bases and J by 6 bases, and 18 bases separated the two germline ends. This CDR3 is built from 16 residues. The CDR3 region has the DNA TGTGCCACCAGTGATGTCATCGGGGACCCCTGGGATACGCAGTATTTT. Translation: CATSDVIGDPWDTQYF.